The 32 T cell receptor beta chains presented below share a single source sample, sequenced in a study of CD8 T cells in ankylosing spondylitis. TCRdb fed the 5' RACE reads into MiXCR, producing one record per CDR3 protein. Of about 100,000 distinct CDR3 sequences in the sample, roughly 8.7% were seen once. The specimen sequenced was blood, either unsorted or a sorted T cell fraction (not recorded which). The receptors come from a male donor with ankylosing spondylitis or in good health (not recorded which).

In this sample, this clonotype turned up many times. The chain joins TRBV5-5 to TRBJ1-5; TRBD1 is a possible D gene (5 bases). Germline V lookup: CDR1 SGHKS, CDR2 YYEKEE (reference sequence). CDR3 length: 14 amino acids. V shed 5 bases and J shed 3 bases, with 12 bases lying between them. The CDR3 DNA reads as TGTGCCAGCAGTGTTGCAGGGATCAATCAGCCCCAGCATTTT. It translates to CASSVAGINQPQHF.

The table lists this clonotype with many counts. The chain carries TRBV5-1 and TRBJ2-7; 9 nucleotides line up with TRBD1. This CDR3 spans 13 amino acids. CDR1 is SGHRS and CDR2 is YFSETQ in the germline V gene. Unmatched junction bases numbered 0, after V lost 3 bases and J lost 2 bases. CDR3 coding DNA: TGCGCCAGCAGCTACAGGGGGCCCTACGAGCAGTACTTC. Amino acid sequence: CASSYRGPYEQYF.

The chain carries TRBV20-1 and TRBJ1-2; TRBD1 might be the D (6 bases). The V gene lost 5 bases and the J gene lost 4 bases, with 14 bases spanning the gap. The CDR3 sequence is 13 residues long. CDR1 and CDR2 (germline): DFQATT, SNEGSKA (reference sequence). The DNA of the CDR3 is TGCAGTGCTGGGGGCGCGGGTGGCTATGGCTACACCTTC. This gives the protein CSAGGAGGYGYTF.

In its sample, this clonotype was seen many times. The genes are TRBV5-1 and TRBJ2-3, with TRBD2 identical over 7 bases. The CDR3 spans 15 residues. In germline, CDR1 is SGHRS, CDR2 YFSETQ. Trimming took 4 bases from V and 4 from J; bases not matched to a gene: 9. The CDR3 reads CASSVGREVPDTQYF. The CDR3 DNA sequence: TGCGCCAGCAGCGTCGGACGGGAGGTACCAGATACGCAGTATTTT.

The chain combines TRBV11-3 with TRBJ1-4, with D perhaps TRBD1 (5 bases). V was cut by 1 base and J by 6 bases, with 18 bases left in between. Germline values: CDR1 SGHNT, CDR2 YENEEA. The CDR3 extends over 17 amino acids. The CDR3 DNA sequence: TGTGCCAGCAGCTTAGTTGAGGAGACGGGGGAGGATGAAAAACTGTTTTTT. Protein: CASSLVEETGEDEKLFF.

This clonotype has a count of ten or more. The chain has TRBV5-1 and TRBJ2-1, with D perhaps being TRBD1 or TRBD2 (5 bases each). Trimming cost V 0 bases and J 4 bases, with 8 bases left between them. From germline, CDR1 is SGHRS and CDR2 YFSETQ. The CDR3 is 14 residues long. As DNA, the CDR3 is TGCGCCAGCAGCTTGGACAGGACTTACAATGAGCAGTTCTTC. Translation: CASSLDRTYNEQFF.

V gene TRBV2 combines with J gene TRBJ2-2; TRBD2 is a possible D gene (5 bases). There are 16 residues in the CDR3. V dropped 1 base and J dropped 1 base, with 10 bases sitting between them. In germline, CDR1 is SNHLY, CDR2 FYNNEI. The CDR3 reads CASSEGAGRNTGELFF. DNA of the CDR3: TGTGCCAGCAGTGAAGGGGCGGGTCGGAACACCGGGGAGCTGTTTTTT.

This clonotype was found a few times. V and J are TRBV19 and TRBJ2-7, with D possibly being TRBD2 (6 bases). V gave up 7 bases and J gave up 5 bases, with 15 bases separating them. The V gene's germline CDR1 is LNHDA and CDR2 SQIVND (reference sequence). The CDR3 sequence is 13 residues long. Written as DNA, the CDR3 is TGTGCCAGTACCCGGGGGAGTGGAGACGAGCAGTACTTC. As protein: CASTRGSGDEQYF.

This clonotype was counted only a few times. V usage is TRBV7-9 and J usage is TRBJ1-1; TRBD1 aligns across 9 bases. The trim removed 4 bases at V and 3 bases at J, leaving 3 bases unmatched. The length of the CDR3 is 14 residues. Germline V CDR1 and CDR2: SEHNR, FQNEAQ (reference sequence). The CDR3 loop reads CASSYRGPHTEAFF. The CDR3 coding sequence is TGTGCCAGCAGCTACAGGGGGCCCCACACTGAAGCTTTCTTT.

This clonotype occurred many times. The J gene is TRBJ1-4, the V gene TRBV4-3; D is uncertain. V was pared by 0 bases and J by 7 bases, with 12 bases between. The V gene's germline CDR1 is LGHNA and CDR2 YSLEER. The CDR3 runs to 15 residues. CDR3 amino acids: CASSQEWREIEKLFF. The CDR3 DNA is TGCGCCAGCAGCCAAGAATGGAGGGAAATTGAAAAACTGTTTTTT.

In its sample, this clonotype was seen many times. The chain employs TRBV10-3 and TRBJ2-2; 13 nucleotides align to TRBD2. CDR1 and CDR2 from the germline V gene are ENHRY and SYGVKD. This CDR3 comprises 19 residues. The J segment lost 4 bases and the V segment lost 6 bases, leaving 14 bases of the junction unmatched. CDR3: CAISNLRTSGSGGTGELFF. CDR3 DNA sequence: TGTGCCATCAGCAACCTCCGGACTAGCGGGAGCGGGGGCACCGGGGAGCTGTTTTTT.

This clonotype was picked up many times. This rearrangement joins TRBV7-2 to TRBJ2-5; D gene ambiguous. Germline V gives CDR1 SGHTA, CDR2 FQGNSA. This CDR3 is 12 amino acids long. Between the trimmed V and J ends, which lost 3 bases and 3 bases, there was a span of 5 bases. CDR3 sequence (DNA): TGTGCCAGCAGCTTCGTCGAAGAGACCCAGTACTTC. It yields the protein CASSFVEETQYF.

This clonotype was counted at least ten times. The chain recombines TRBV7-9 with TRBJ2-7; D is ambiguous. The CDR3 is 12 amino acids. The germline V gene has CDR1 SEHNR and CDR2 FQNEAQ (reference sequence). V lost 1 base and J 5 bases, leaving 6 bases between the germline ends. The CDR3 DNA follows: TGTGCCAGCAGCTTAGGACAAAACGAGCAGTACTTC. This gives the protein CASSLGQNEQYF. Using reference TRBV7-9 and TRBJ2-7 for the parts outside the CDR3, the full variable domain is DTGVSQNPRHKITKRGQNVTFRCDPISEHNRLYWYRQTLGQGPEFLTYFQNEAQLEKSRLLSDRFSAERPKGSFSTLEIQRTEQGDSAMYLCASSLGQNEQYFGPGTRLTVT.

This clonotype occurred many times. The gene calls are TRBV10-3 and TRBJ2-7; the D is unclear. The CDR3 sequence is 13 residues long. V shed 0 bases and J shed 6 bases, with 9 bases lying between them. Germline assignment: CDR1 ENHRY and CDR2 SYGVKD. The CDR3 region has the DNA TGTGCCATCAGTGAGTCCCCTCGAACCGAGCAGTACTTC. This gives the protein CAISESPRTEQYF.

This clonotype showed up many times. The gene calls are TRBV3-1 and TRBJ1-4, with D unresolved. V was clipped by 5 bases and J by 4 bases, with 11 bases between them. Germline V gene data show CDR1 as LGHDT and CDR2 as YNNKEL (reference sequence). The CDR3 length is 14 residues. The CDR3 DNA follows: TGTGCCAGCAGCATGACCGCCGTTAATGAAAAACTGTTTTTT. Its protein product is CASSMTAVNEKLFF.

At least ten counts were recorded for this clonotype. The chain links TRBV15 to TRBJ2-5; no firm D call. V was pared by 3 bases and J by 2 bases, with 7 bases between. The length of the CDR3 is 13 residues. Germline V gene sequence: CDR1 LNHNV, CDR2 YYDKDF (reference sequence). DNA of the CDR3: TGTGCCACCAGCAGGAGGTTACAAGAGACCCAGTACTTC. It is translated as CATSRRLQETQYF.

V and J are TRBV20-1 and TRBJ1-1; D gene unclear. This CDR3 comprises 13 residues. Per the germline V gene, CDR1 is DFQATT and CDR2 is SNEGSKA (reference sequence). Trimming took 0 bases from V and 1 from J, leaving 6 bases between them. For the CDR3, the DNA is TGCAGTGCTAGAGACAGCCCGAACACTGAAGCTTTCTTT. Amino acids: CSARDSPNTEAFF.

This clonotype was observed a handful of times. The chain's CDR3 is CASSLGYGQDSRLGYEQYF. The CDR3 coding sequence is TGCGCCAGCAGCTTGGGATACGGACAGGATTCTCGACTAGGCTACGAGCAGTACTTC. V gene TRBV5-1 combines with J gene TRBJ2-7; tentatively, D is TRBD1 (7 bases). The length of the CDR3 is 19 residues. Trimming removed 0 bases at V and 3 bases at J, with 25 bases between. Per the germline V gene, CDR1 is SGHRS and CDR2 is YFSETQ.

This clonotype was detected ten times or more. CDR3 in amino acids: CASSKRGRGNSTDTQYF. DNA for the CDR3: TGTGCCAGCAGCAAACGTGGACGGGGAAACAGCACAGATACGCAGTATTTT. The chain recombines TRBV21-1 with TRBJ2-3; TRBD1, the table's D call, was not compared with the DNA. TRBV21-1 is a documented pseudogene. The CDR3 is made up of 17 amino acids.

The sample holds many counts of this clonotype. In DNA, the CDR3 is TGTGCCAGCAGCCAAGCCTTACAGGGGAAAGAGACCCAGTACTTC. Translated, it gives CASSQALQGKETQYF. The V and J genes are TRBV14 and TRBJ2-5; 7 positions match TRBD1. Germline trimming cut 1 base from V and 3 bases from J; bases unmatched to any gene: 5. The CDR3 has 15 amino acids. Germline V gives CDR1 SGHDN, CDR2 FVKESK.

This clonotype was observed many times. One end of the junction is discordant with germline, which a read error may explain. The genes are TRBV7-2 and TRBJ1-2, with D possibly TRBD1 on 6 matching bases. In germline, CDR1 is SGHTA, CDR2 FQGNSA. This CDR3 comprises 14 residues. The CDR3 spells CASSRDISNYGYTF. Written as DNA, the CDR3 is TGTGCTAGCAGCAGGGACATCAGTAACTATGGCTACACCTTC.

CDR3 protein: CASSPETGANQPQHF. CDR3 nucleotide sequence: TGTGCCAGCTCGCCAGAAACCGGCGCCAATCAGCCCCAGCATTTT. This chain connects TRBV18 to TRBJ1-5; D unclear. Germline V gene lookup returns CDR1 KGHSH and CDR2 LQKENI. This CDR3 is built from 15 residues. The ends were cut back, 6 bases at V and 3 bases at J, with 15 bases in the middle.

This clonotype has just a few counts. The chain uses TRBV7-3 and TRBJ2-2, with a tentative D call TRBD2 (5 bases). Germline V gives CDR1 SGHTA, CDR2 FQGTGA. The V and J ends lost 4 bases and 4 bases respectively, with 7 bases between them. The CDR3 runs to 13 residues. CDR3 nucleotides: TGTGCCAGCAGCTCCGGGGTCACCGGGGAGCTGTTTTTT. Amino acid sequence: CASSSGVTGELFF.

This clonotype was detected many times. The chain is built from TRBV11-2 and TRBJ1-4; a possible D gene is TRBD1 (6 bases). Germline loops: CDR1 SGHAT, CDR2 FQNNGV. Trimming removed 6 bases from V and 0 bases from J, with 23 bases in between. The CDR3 length is 19 residues. The CDR3 protein is CASRPGRGRTTATNEKLFF. CDR3 DNA sequence: TGTGCCAGCAGACCAGGCAGGGGCAGGACAACTGCAACTAATGAAAAACTGTTTTTT.

The sample holds many counts of this clonotype. CDR3: CASSLAVRGSNTGELFF. Here the CDR3 DNA reads TGCGCCAGCAGCTTGGCCGTTCGGGGGTCGAACACCGGGGAGCTGTTTTTT. The chain is built from TRBV5-1 and TRBJ2-2; perhaps TRBD2 as D (6 bases). CDR1 is SGHRS, CDR2 YFSETQ, per germline. The CDR3 is 17 amino acids. V lost 0 bases to trimming and J lost 0 bases, with 12 bases between them.

Concerning this clonotype: A read error may explain this, as a much larger clone is one base away. The genes are TRBV10-3 and TRBJ1-1; no firm D call. The CDR3 extends over 15 amino acids. Germline V gene lookup returns CDR1 ENHRY and CDR2 SYGVKD. CDR3 nucleotide sequence: TGTGCCATCAGTGAGTCGAAAGGACCCCTCACTGAAGATTTCTTT. This gives the protein CAISESKGPLTEDFF.

This clonotype has at least ten counts. CDR3 region: CASSLGFRAGTGELFF. The CDR3 DNA sequence: TGTGCCAGCAGTTTAGGGTTCAGGGCTGGCACCGGGGAGCTGTTTTTT. The V gene is TRBV12-3 or TRBV12-4, the J gene TRBJ2-2, with a tentative D call TRBD1 (5 bases). This CDR3 region has 16 residues. Trimming took 1 base from V and 4 from J, leaving 13 bases between them.

This chain connects TRBV2 to TRBJ2-7; 9 bases align to TRBD1. Germline CDR1 SNHLY, CDR2 FYNNEI. The CDR3 sequence is 15 residues long. Losses at the gene ends were 6 bases for V and 5 bases for J; bases not matched to a gene: 11. The CDR3: CASRARTGGLNEQYF. CDR3 in DNA: TGTGCCAGCAGGGCTCGAACAGGGGGCTTGAACGAGCAGTACTTC.

This clonotype showed up many times. The J gene is TRBJ2-2, the V gene TRBV29-1; D uncertain. This CDR3 is 15 amino acids long. V was clipped by 1 base and J by 0 bases, with 9 bases between them. Germline loops: CDR1 SQVTM, CDR2 ANQGSEA. DNA of the CDR3: TGCAGCGTTGAAGCTGAGGATGCGAACACCGGGGAGCTGTTTTTT. As protein: CSVEAEDANTGELFF.

In this sample, this clonotype turned up many times. The gene calls are TRBV20-1 and TRBJ2-3; 12 bases are a match to TRBD2. With 0 bases clipped from V and 6 bases from J, the junction kept 10 bases outside the gene matches. The CDR3 length is 17 residues. CDR1 DFQATT and CDR2 SNEGSKA come from the germline V gene (reference sequence). The DNA for the CDR3 is TGCAGTGCTAGAGATAGCATCCTAGCGGGGGGGCGTGATACGCAGTATTTT. Protein: CSARDSILAGGRDTQYF.

This clonotype was picked up many times. V is TRBV9 and J is TRBJ2-2; TRBD1 is a possible D gene (5 bases). With 2 bases removed from V and 1 base from J, the gap between germline ends came to 9 bases. Per the germline V gene, CDR1 is SGDLS and CDR2 is YYNGEE. The CDR3 spans 15 residues. This CDR3 is CASSVVDKNTGELFF. CDR3 nucleotides: TGTGCCAGCAGCGTCGTGGACAAGAACACCGGGGAGCTGTTTTTT.

This clonotype was found many times. This chain uses TRBV20-1 with TRBJ2-7, with D perhaps given as TRBD1 or TRBD2 (5 bases each). Trimming cost V 0 bases and J 9 bases, with 12 bases left between them. The V gene's germline CDR1 is DFQATT and CDR2 SNEGSKA (reference sequence). The CDR3 loop spans 12 amino acids. In nucleotides, the CDR3 is TGCAGTGCTAGAGAGGTGGGGGTAGCGCAGTACTTC. Protein product: CSAREVGVAQYF.